This entry describes one TCR beta chain. The primer mix had 60 Vbeta and 13 Jbeta primers. Generated by immunoSEQ multiplex PCR, the TCRdb table keeps only in-frame clones and is missing some. The sample yields under 150,000 clones, around 80% seen once. The data stem from a study of cytomegalovirus exposure and HLA in healthy donors. Per the germline V gene, CDR1 is SGHRS and CDR2 is YFSETQ. Trimming stripped 0 bases from V and 4 bases from J, with 11 bases between. This CDR3 is 15 amino acids long. Sequenced input: PBMCs. V usage is TRBV5-1 and J usage is TRBJ1-5; possibly TRBD1 for D (5 bases). The sequence was collected from a man aged 45-60 years in good health and CMV-seronegative. The CDR3 loop is CASSLAGRFNQPQHF. The CDR3 bases are TGCGCCAGCAGCTTGGCAGGGCGGTTTAATCAGCCCCAGCATTTT.